The entry below describes one TCR beta chain. Germline V CDR1 and CDR2: MGHDK, SYGVNS. V lost 4 bases to trimming and J lost 7 bases, with 7 bases between them. The CDR3 spans 11 residues. The sample belongs to a study of T cells after yellow fever vaccination. Each CDR3 protein is one row after TCRdb ran MiXCR on the 5' RACE reads. The sample yields roughly 310,000 distinct CDR3 sequences, roughly 8.7% seen once. This TCR was sampled from a man aged 18 to 30 who received the YFV17D yellow fever vaccine. The chain carries TRBV25-1 and TRBJ2-5, with TRBD1 as a possible D gene (5 bases). This material consisted of PBMCs, taken on the day of the first yellow fever vaccination. Here the CDR3 DNA reads TGTGCCAGCAGTGCTACAGGGACCCAGTACTTC. As protein: CASSATGTQYF.